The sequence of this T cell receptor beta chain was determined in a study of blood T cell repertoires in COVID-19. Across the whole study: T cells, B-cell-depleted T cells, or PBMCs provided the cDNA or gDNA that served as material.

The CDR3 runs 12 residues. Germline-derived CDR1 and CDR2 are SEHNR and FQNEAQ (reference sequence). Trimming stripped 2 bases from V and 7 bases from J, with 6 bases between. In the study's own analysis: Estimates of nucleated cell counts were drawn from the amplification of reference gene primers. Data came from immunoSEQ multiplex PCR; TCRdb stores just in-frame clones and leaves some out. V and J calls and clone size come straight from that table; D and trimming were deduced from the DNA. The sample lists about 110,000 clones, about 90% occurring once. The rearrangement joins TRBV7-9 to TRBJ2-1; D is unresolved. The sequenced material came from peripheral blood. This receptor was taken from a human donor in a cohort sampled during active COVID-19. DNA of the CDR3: TGTGCCAGCAGCTTATCCAGGAATGAGCAGTTCTTC. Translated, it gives CASSLSRNEQFF.